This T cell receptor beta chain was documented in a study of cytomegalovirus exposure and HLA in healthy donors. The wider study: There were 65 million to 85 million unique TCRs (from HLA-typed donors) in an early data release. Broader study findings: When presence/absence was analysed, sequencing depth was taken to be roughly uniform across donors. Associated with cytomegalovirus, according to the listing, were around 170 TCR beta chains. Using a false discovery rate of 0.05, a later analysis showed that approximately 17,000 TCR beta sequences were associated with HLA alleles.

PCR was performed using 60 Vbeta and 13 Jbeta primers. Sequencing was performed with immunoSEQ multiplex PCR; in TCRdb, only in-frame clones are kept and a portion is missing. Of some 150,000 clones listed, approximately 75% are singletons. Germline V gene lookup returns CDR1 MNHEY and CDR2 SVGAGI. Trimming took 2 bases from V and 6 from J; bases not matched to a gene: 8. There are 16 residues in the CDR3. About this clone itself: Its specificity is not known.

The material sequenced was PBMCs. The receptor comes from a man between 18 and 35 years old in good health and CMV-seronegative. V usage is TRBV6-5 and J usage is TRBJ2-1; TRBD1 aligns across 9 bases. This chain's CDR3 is CASSYGGTGLINEQFF. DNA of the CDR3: TGTGCCAGCAGTTACGGTGGGACAGGGTTAATCAATGAGCAGTTCTTC.